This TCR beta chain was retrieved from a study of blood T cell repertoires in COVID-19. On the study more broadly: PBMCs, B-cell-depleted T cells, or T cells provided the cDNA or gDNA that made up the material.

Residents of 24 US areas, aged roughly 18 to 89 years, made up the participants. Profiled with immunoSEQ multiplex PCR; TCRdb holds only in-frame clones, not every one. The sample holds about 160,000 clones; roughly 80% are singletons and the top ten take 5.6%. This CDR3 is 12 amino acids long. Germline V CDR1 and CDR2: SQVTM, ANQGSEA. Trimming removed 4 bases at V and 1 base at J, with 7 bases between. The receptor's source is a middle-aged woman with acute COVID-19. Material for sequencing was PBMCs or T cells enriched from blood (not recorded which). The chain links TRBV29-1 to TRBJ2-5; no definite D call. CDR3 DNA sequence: TGCAGCGTTGTTCAGGTCCAAGAGACCCAGTACTTC. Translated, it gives CSVVQVQETQYF.